Listed here is a single T cell receptor (beta chain). Its antigen is not known. The sample originates from a study of cytomegalovirus exposure and HLA in healthy donors. CDR1 is MRHNA and CDR2 is SNTAGT in the germline V gene. V dropped 5 bases and J dropped 0 bases, with 14 bases sitting between them. CDR3 size: 15 residues. A multiplex PCR was run with 60 Vbeta primers and 13 Jbeta primers. As processed by the authors: Around 9.9 million shared chains were among the 60 million to 80 million unique TCR beta chains that a later analysis counted. Repertoires were generated with immunoSEQ multiplex PCR, while TCRdb's copy carries only in-frame clones and drops some. Clone size and the V and J calls come from that table; the DNA yielded D and trimming. The sample has around 120,000 clones; 65% are singletons. Study results and caveats: Another analysis was done later, and it associated fewer than 20,000 TCR beta sequences with HLA alleles at 0.05 false discovery rate. Most CMV-associated TCR beta chains appeared HLA-restricted in a later analysis.

This sequence joins TRBV6-4 and TRBJ2-7; weak D call: TRBD2 (5 bases). The TCR originated in a man aged 25 to 40 in good health and CMV-seropositive. The specimen was PBMCs. The CDR3 protein is CASSLGAGGSYEQYF. Here the CDR3 DNA reads TGTGCCAGCAGTCTGGGAGCAGGCGGCTCCTACGAGCAGTACTTC.